The 7 T cell receptor beta chains in this list originate from one sample, sequenced in a study of cytomegalovirus exposure and HLA in healthy donors (dated by TCRdb to the late 2010s). The library was prepared using the immunoSEQ multiplex PCR assay. The multiplex PCR relied on a mix of 60 forward primers for TCR Vbeta segments and 13 reverse primers for TCR Jbeta segments. TCRdb limited this immuneACCESS table to in-frame rearrangements with V and J called. A share of clones is missing; checked studies link under half to unresolved V genes, and the rest is unexplained. A total of approximately 190,000 clones appear in this sample, more than 65% of them only once. Together, the top ten hold less than 4.5% of the sample. Sample: PBMCs. These receptors were obtained from a middle-aged man in good health and CMV-seronegative.

The genes are TRBV27 and TRBJ2-7, with TRBD2 matching over 10 bases. The CDR3 covers 15 residues. Germline CDR1 is MNHEY and CDR2 is SMNVEV (reference sequence). The V segment lost 6 bases and the J segment 4 bases; nucleotides outside the gene matches: 9. CDR3 loop: CASSPGSGGEYEQYF. CDR3 DNA: TGTGCCAGCAGCCCGGGGAGCGGGGGGGAATACGAGCAGTACTTC.

The V and J genes are TRBV18 and TRBJ2-3, with D unresolved. Between the trimmed V and J ends, which lost 3 bases and 6 bases, there was a span of 4 bases. The germline V gene has CDR1 KGHSH and CDR2 LQKENI. CDR3 length: 11 residues. CDR3 sequence: CASSPADTQYF. CDR3 nucleotides: TGTGCCAGCTCACCCGCGGATACGCAGTATTTT.

The chain couples TRBV11-2 to TRBJ1-2; 7 bases are a match to TRBD1. The CDR3 contains 14 residues. With 5 bases clipped from V and 8 bases from J, the junction kept 11 bases outside the gene matches. CDR1 and CDR2 from the germline V gene are SGHAT and FQNNGV. The CDR3 sequence: CASSAREGAGGYTF. CDR3 nucleotide sequence: TGTGCCAGCAGCGCCCGGGAGGGGGCAGGGGGCTACACCTTC. The variable domain in full, completed from reference TRBV11-2 and TRBJ1-2, reads EAGVAQSPRYKIIEKRQSVAFWCNPISGHATLYWYQQILGQGPKLLIQFQNNGVVDDSQLPKDRFSAERLKGVDSTLKIQPAKLEDSAVYLCASSAREGAGGYTFGSGTRLTVV.

The rearrangement links TRBV19 to TRBJ1-5, with no clear D. Trimming pared 9 bases from V and 6 bases from J, leaving 15 bases between. From germline, CDR1 is LNHDA and CDR2 SQIVND (reference sequence). The CDR3 totals 13 residues. CDR3 DNA: TGTGCCAGCTCTCTACAGAGCTTTCAGCCCCAGCATTTT. Amino acids: CASSLQSFQPQHF.

The chain links TRBV4-3 to TRBJ2-1; TRBD1 matches 7 bases. Losses at the gene ends were 4 bases for V and 0 bases for J; bases not matched to a gene: 3. The CDR3 is 15 amino acids. Per germline, CDR1 LGHNA and CDR2 YSLEER. CDR3 DNA: TGCGCCAGCAGCCGCGGACAGGACTCCTACAATGAGCAGTTCTTC. It encodes CASSRGQDSYNEQFF.

This clone has just a few counts. This sequence joins TRBV19 and TRBJ1-2, with 7 bases that match TRBD1. Germline V gives CDR1 LNHDA, CDR2 SQIVND (reference sequence). The CDR3 is made up of 15 amino acids. V was clipped by 3 bases and J by 5 bases; unmatched bases: 9. Written as DNA, the CDR3 is TGTGCCAGTAGTATGGGTGAGGGACAGCCTTATGGCTACACCTTC. Encoded protein: CASSMGEGQPYGYTF.

This clone was counted between two and nine times. The chain joins TRBV5-4 to TRBJ1-6, with D perhaps TRBD1 (6 bases). Per germline, CDR1 SGHNT and CDR2 YYREEE (reference sequence). V lost 2 bases and J lost 7, with 16 bases in between. The CDR3 runs to 16 residues. CDR3 DNA: TGTGCCAGCAGCTTTGGGGGCGCGAGTTGGAATTCACCCCTCCACTTT. It yields the protein CASSFGGASWNSPLHF.